The rows below give T cell receptor beta chains drawn from one sample of a study of technical replicates of blood from a few donors. Sequencing used immunoSEQ multiplex PCR; TCRdb keeps in-frame clones, though not all of them. This sample carries 65,000 to 85,000 clones, around nine tenths of them seen once, and the ten largest clones take 0.39%. Sequencing input: T cells isolated from PBMCs. Receptor source: a human donor in good health. CDR3s include the opening cysteine and the closing phenylalanine or tryptophan. Each record gives: CDR3 length, J gene, D gene, clone size, V gene, CDR3 DNA, CDR3 protein. A D gene is named only where the DNA matches it firmly. Size values are once, few and many counts, or a class for expanded clones, and some rows have none.

>15|TRBJ1-1|-|-|TRBV6-1
TGTGCCAGCAGTGGAGGACAGATTATGAACACTGAAGCTTTCTTT
CASSGGQIMNTEAFF
>17|TRBJ1-3|-|-|TRBV11-2
TGTGCCAGCAGCTTACGACAGTACCAGAGCTCTGGAAACACCATATATTTT
CASSLRQYQSSGNTIYF
>16|TRBJ1-1|-|-|TRBV6-5
TGTGCCAGCAGTTACTCGATGCTCAGGGTGGTAGCTGAAGCTTTCTTT
CASSYSMLRVVAEAFF
>13|TRBJ2-1|-|-|TRBV19
TGTGCCAGTAGTATGGGGCTCTACAATGAGCAGTTCTTC
CASSMGLYNEQFF
>13|TRBJ1-5|-|-|TRBV7-2
TGTGCCAGCAGCTTAACAATCTATCAGCCCCAGCATTTT
CASSLTIYQPQHF
>15|TRBJ1-1|-|once|TRBV27
TGTGCCAGCAGTCCGACAGCAGGGATGACGACTGAAGCTTTCTTT
CASSPTAGMTTEAFF
>19|TRBJ2-5|TRBD2|-|TRBV5-4
TGTGCCAGCAGCTTGGGCGACGACAGTTTACTAGCGCGCCAAGAGACCCAGTACTTC
CASSLGDDSLLARQETQYF
>13|TRBJ1-1|-|-|TRBV7-9
TGTGCCAGCCGTATGGGCATGAACACTGAAGCTTTCTTT
CASRMGMNTEAFF
>12|TRBJ1-4|TRBD1|-|TRBV2
TGTGCCTTGGGACAGGGGGCTGAAAAACTGTTTTTT
CALGQGAEKLFF
>16|TRBJ1-3|-|-|TRBV19
TGTGCCAGTAGTATTGGGGACAATCTCTCTGGAAACACCATATATTTT
CASSIGDNLSGNTIYF
>15|TRBJ2-3|TRBD2|-|TRBV2
TGTGCCAGCAGCCAACTAGCGGGGGGCACAGATACGCAGTATTTT
CASSQLAGGTDTQYF
>13|TRBJ1-4|-|-|TRBV18
TGTGCCAGCTCACAGGGAGAATCCGAAAAACTGTTTTTT
CASSQGESEKLFF
>15|TRBJ1-1|-|-|TRBV6-5
TGTGCCAGCAGTTACTCTTTAGGGGGAGGGACTGAAGCTTTCTTT
CASSYSLGGGTEAFF
>14|TRBJ2-7|TRBD2|-|TRBV7-2
TGTGCCAGCAGCTTTTCGGGGGGGTCAGGGGAGCAGTACTTC
CASSFSGGSGEQYF
>13|TRBJ2-7|-|-|TRBV5-1
TGCGCCACCAGTAAACTGGGCCTCTACGAGCAGTACTTC
CATSKLGLYEQYF
>14|TRBJ1-2|-|-|TRBV6-1
TGTGCCAGCGTCCCGGTGGCGGGAAACTATGGCTACACCTTC
CASVPVAGNYGYTF
>16|TRBJ2-1|TRBD2|-|TRBV2
TGTGCCAGCAGTGATTCTAGCGGGGTCTCCTACAATGAGCAGTTCTTC
CASSDSSGVSYNEQFF
>17|TRBJ2-3|TRBD2|-|TRBV4-1
TGCGCCAGCAGCCCGGGCACTAGCGGGAGAAGCACAGATACGCAGTATTTT
CASSPGTSGRSTDTQYF
>18|TRBJ2-1|TRBD2|-|TRBV4-3
TGCGCCAGCAGCCGCGGGCATGAGCTAGCGGGAAAAGAGGGTGAGCAGTTCTTC
CASSRGHELAGKEGEQFF
>14|TRBJ2-5|TRBD1|-|TRBV5-1
TGCGCCAGCAGCCTCGGGACAGCGGCAGAGACCCAGTACTTC
CASSLGTAAETQYF
>15|TRBJ1-3|TRBD1|-|TRBV7-9
TGTGCCAGCAGCCAGACAGGGCGGAGTGGAAACACCATATATTTT
CASSQTGRSGNTIYF
>14|TRBJ2-5|-|-|TRBV10-3
TGTGCCATCAGTGAGTCCGGGAGAGGAGAGACCCAGTACTTC
CAISESGRGETQYF
>16|TRBJ1-1|-|-|TRBV4-2
TGTGCCAGCAGCCAAGAGTTAACAACGATGAACACTGAAGCTTTCTTT
CASSQELTTMNTEAFF
>12|TRBJ2-7|-|once|TRBV6-5
TGTGCCACAATTGGGACTTCATACGAGCAGTACTTC
CATIGTSYEQYF
>14|TRBJ2-7|TRBD2|once|TRBV28
TGTGCCAGCAAGTTAACTAGCGGCTCCTACGAGCAGTACTTC
CASKLTSGSYEQYF
>14|TRBJ1-4|TRBD1|-|TRBV27
TGTGCCAGCAGTACGACAGGGACAAATGAAAAACTGTTTTTT
CASSTTGTNEKLFF
>13|TRBJ2-7|-|-|TRBV5-1
TGCGCCAGCAGCATTCTAGATACCTACGAGCAGTACTTC
CASSILDTYEQYF
>16|TRBJ2-7|TRBD1|-|TRBV25-1
TGTGCCAGCAGTGACCCCGGACAGGGGCGACTTAACGAGCAGTACTTC
CASSDPGQGRLNEQYF
>16|TRBJ2-1|-|-|TRBV12-2
TGTGCAAGTCGCTTAAAGCGGGAGGGCCCCTACAATGAGCAGTTCTTC
CASRLKREGPYNEQFF
>13|TRBJ2-2|TRBD1|-|TRBV5-4
TGTGCCATCCCAGGGGGGAACACCGGGGAGCTGTTTTTT
CAIPGGNTGELFF
>13|TRBJ1-2|-|once|TRBV6-1
TGTGCCAGCAGCCAAAACAGGGTCTCTGGCTACACCTTC
CASSQNRVSGYTF
>13|TRBJ2-7|-|-|TRBV19
TGTGCCAGTAGTATCCAAGGACTGGAAGAGCAGTACTTC
CASSIQGLEEQYF
>16|TRBJ1-5|-|-|TRBV19
TGTGCCAGTAGTAACTACCTGTTTTATAGCAATCAGCCCCAGCATTTT
CASSNYLFYSNQPQHF
>16|TRBJ1-3|-|-|TRBV6-6
TGTGCCAGCAGTTACCCGGACTTAGGCTCTGGAAACACCATATATTTT
CASSYPDLGSGNTIYF
>18|TRBJ1-4|TRBD1|-|TRBV30
TGTGCCTGGGGACGTTACCTCGGGACAGGGGCCTTAAATGAAAAACTGTTTTTT
CAWGRYLGTGALNEKLFF